This TCR beta chain was retrieved from a study of shared clonotypes between healthy human individuals. Whole-study context: Donors were two women and a few men aged 18 to 49.

Profiling relied on immunoSEQ multiplex PCR, and the TCRdb table lists in-frame clones only, not all of them. The table lists approximately 110,000 clones, around 71% of them singletons, with more than 20% in the top ten. From germline, CDR1 is MNHEY and CDR2 SMNVEV (reference sequence). Trimming removed 5 bases from V and 4 bases from J, with 12 bases in between. There are 14 residues in the CDR3. The study drew its donors from healthy HIV-negative adults without recent acute infections or vaccinations. CCR7-negative CD45RA+ TemRA cells were combined with CD45RO+ cells to form CD8 memory. The TCR sequence derives from a woman aged 25 to 39 in good health. The V call is TRBV27, the J call TRBJ2-1; the D gene is possibly TRBD1 (6 bases). The sequenced sample consisted of memory CD8+ T cells sorted from blood. Specified subset: CD45RO+ cells pooled with CCR7-negative TemRA cells. The CDR3 is CASSPLGAYNEQFF. The CDR3 bases are TGTGCCAGCAGTCCGCTGGGGGCATACAATGAGCAGTTCTTC.